These 25 T cell receptor beta chains were all obtained from the same sample, sequenced in a study of cytomegalovirus exposure and HLA in healthy donors. Vbeta (60) and Jbeta (13) primers were used in the PCR. Method: immunoSEQ multiplex PCR; TCRdb's copy keeps in-frame clones and lacks some. This table has 150,000 to 200,000 clones, approximately 84% appearing once. What was sequenced was PBMCs. These receptors were taken from a boy between 10 and 17 years old in good health and CMV-seronegative.

The rearrangement links TRBV27 to TRBJ2-7; 11 bases map to TRBD2. The V gene end was trimmed by 6 bases and the J gene end by 3 bases; junction bases not matched to a gene: 7. CDR3 size: 15 residues. Looked up from germline, CDR1 is MNHEY and CDR2 is SMNVEV (reference sequence). For the CDR3, the DNA is TGTGCCAGCAGATACCTAGCGGGAGGCTTCTACGAGCAGTACTTC. Its translation is CASRYLAGGFYEQYF.

In DNA, the CDR3 is TGTGCCAGTACTCCTAGTGCCAAAAACATTCAGTACTTC. It specifies CASTPSAKNIQYF. The rearrangement links TRBV19 to TRBJ2-4; D remains unclear. This CDR3 is 13 amino acids long. CDR1 LNHDA and CDR2 SQIVND come from the germline V gene (reference sequence). V was clipped by 7 bases and J by 1 base, with 8 bases between them.

This chain joins TRBV5-8 and TRBJ2-1; 7 nucleotides align to TRBD2. Germline V gene sequence: CDR1 SGHTS, CDR2 YDEGEE. This CDR3 has 16 residues. After removal of 6 bases from V and 2 bases from J, the junction contained 11 bases not matched to a gene. The CDR3 is CASNPKRGKAYNEQFF. The CDR3 coding sequence is TGTGCCAGCAATCCTAAGCGGGGCAAGGCCTACAATGAGCAGTTCTTC.

The V call is TRBV6-5, the J call TRBJ1-1; D is unresolved. This CDR3 has 16 amino acids. V lost 0 bases and J lost 1, with 12 bases in between. Germline V gene lookup returns CDR1 MNHEY and CDR2 SVGAGI. CDR3 loop: CASSYSRPVRNTEAFF. CDR3 bases: TGTGCCAGCAGTTACTCCCGCCCCGTCAGGAACACTGAAGCTTTCTTT.

The chain is built from TRBV30 and TRBJ2-1; the D is unclear. This CDR3 contains 13 residues. CDR1 and CDR2 (germline): GTSNPN, SVGIG (reference sequence). Trimming left V 2 bases short and J 3 bases short, with 8 bases between. Written as DNA, the CDR3 is TGTGCCTGGAGTTCCGCTATCTACAATGAGCAGTTCTTC. This sequence encodes CAWSSAIYNEQFF.

V and J are TRBV7-3 and TRBJ1-2, with a weak D call TRBD1 (6 bases). V lost 5 bases, J lost 3 bases, and 16 bases lay in between. Germline V gives CDR1 SGHTA, CDR2 FQGTGA. This CDR3 comprises 15 residues. The CDR3 DNA sequence: TGTGCCAGCAGCATTAGGACAGTGGAAGACTATGGCTACACCTTC. This encodes CASSIRTVEDYGYTF.

The rearrangement uses TRBV15 and TRBJ1-2; a weak D match, TRBD1 (6 bases). CDR3 length: 12 residues. The germline V gene has CDR1 LNHNV and CDR2 YYDKDF (reference sequence). Trimming took 6 bases from V and 7 from J, leaving 12 bases between them. CDR3 DNA sequence: TGTGCCACCAGTGGGGGGGCCGGTGGCTACACCTTC. Protein: CATSGGAGGYTF.

The table lists this clone with a few counts. This rearrangement joins TRBV2 to TRBJ1-1; weak D call: TRBD1 (5 bases). The CDR3 has 16 amino acids. Germline CDR1 and CDR2: SNHLY and FYNNEI. The ends were cut back, 7 bases at V and 1 base at J, with 19 bases in the middle. CDR3 DNA sequence: TGTGCCAGCATGGGAGGGGCTGGGGTGGGGAACACTGAAGCTTTCTTT. As protein: CASMGGAGVGNTEAFF.

This chain uses TRBV4-3 with TRBJ1-5; tentatively, D is TRBD1 (6 bases). The length of the CDR3 is 15 residues. The germline V and J ends were trimmed by 1 base and 4 bases, with 11 bases remaining between them. The V gene's germline CDR1 is LGHNA and CDR2 YSLEER. The CDR3 spells CASSQAHRENQPQHF. In nucleotides, the CDR3 is TGCGCCAGCAGCCAAGCCCACAGGGAAAATCAGCCCCAGCATTTT.

V is TRBV15 and J is TRBJ2-5; 7 bases are shared with TRBD1. This CDR3 is 14 amino acids long. Germline lookup yields CDR1 LNHNV and CDR2 YYDKDF (reference sequence). J was trimmed by 3 bases and V by 1 base; bases with no gene match: 2. CDR3 sequence (DNA): TGTGCCACCAGCAGAGGAGGGGGCGAAGAGACCCAGTACTTC. Protein product: CATSRGGGEETQYF.

This clone was detected a few times. The chain combines TRBV10-3 with TRBJ2-7; a possible D gene is TRBD1 (6 bases). This CDR3 contains 11 residues. V was shortened by 10 bases and J by 5 bases, with 12 bases between the two germline ends. Germline V gives CDR1 ENHRY, CDR2 SYGVKD. The CDR3 here is CATRQAHEQYF. Written as DNA, the CDR3 is TGTGCCACTCGACAGGCACACGAGCAGTACTTC.

CDR3: CASGSQKGQLNQPQHF. Here the CDR3 DNA reads TGTGCTAGTGGTTCCCAAAAGGGACAGCTGAATCAGCCCCAGCATTTT. This chain joins TRBV12-5 and TRBJ1-5, with TRBD1 matching 7 bases. V trimming: 4 bases; J trimming: 4 bases; junction bases outside the gene matches: 10. Germline V gene lookup returns CDR1 LGHNT and CDR2 FRNRAP. There are 16 residues in the CDR3.

The chain recombines TRBV6-5 with TRBJ2-1, with TRBD2 matching 8 bases. Germline loops: CDR1 MNHEY, CDR2 SVGAGI. The CDR3 totals 15 residues. The V gene end was trimmed by 0 bases and the J gene end by 5 bases; junction bases not matched to a gene: 3. The CDR3 sequence: CASSYSGLGNNEQFF. CDR3 DNA sequence: TGTGCCAGCAGTTACTCGGGACTAGGAAACAATGAGCAGTTCTTC.

The sample holds a few counts of this clone. This sequence joins TRBV5-6 and TRBJ1-3; the D gene is possibly TRBD1 (5 bases). The V end was cut by 7 bases, the J end by 2 bases, with 16 bases between. This CDR3 comprises 15 residues. The germline V gene has CDR1 SGHDT and CDR2 YYEEEE. CDR3 sequence reads: CASGGRGDPGNTIYF. For the CDR3, the DNA is TGTGCCAGCGGCGGGAGGGGAGACCCTGGAAACACCATATATTTT.

The chain combines TRBV7-9 with TRBJ2-3, with D tentatively TRBD2 (5 bases). Trimming stripped 2 bases from V and 0 bases from J, with 9 bases between. Germline V gene data show CDR1 as SEHNR and CDR2 as FQNEAQ (reference sequence). CDR3 length: 15 amino acids. Here the CDR3 reads CASSLKTTSTDTQYF. CDR3 sequence (DNA): TGTGCCAGCAGCTTAAAGACTACTAGCACAGATACGCAGTATTTT.

J is TRBJ2-3 and V is TRBV6-5; 12 bases map to TRBD2. The V gene's germline CDR1 is MNHEY and CDR2 SVGAGI. V shed 6 bases and J 4 bases; nucleotides not matched to a gene: 5. This CDR3 contains 15 residues. The chain's CDR3 is CASSYLAGGSDTQYF. For the CDR3, the DNA is TGTGCCAGCAGCTACCTAGCGGGGGGGTCAGATACGCAGTATTTT.

The CDR3 nucleotides are TGTGCCAGCAGTGGGACTAGCGGGAGCATTCATAGCGGCTCCTACGAGCAGTACTTC. The encoded protein is CASSGTSGSIHSGSYEQYF. J is TRBJ2-7 and V is TRBV6-1, with TRBD2 matching over 13 bases. Unmatched junction bases numbered 12, after V lost 4 bases and J lost 0 bases. This CDR3 has 19 residues. Looked up from germline, CDR1 is MNHNS and CDR2 is SASEGT.

As concerns this clone: Other nucleotide sequences from this sample produce the same CDR3. V usage is TRBV9 and J usage is TRBJ2-7; D is unresolved. Trimming removed 0 bases from V and 0 bases from J, with 7 bases in between. CDR1 SGDLS and CDR2 YYNGEE come from the germline V gene. There are 14 residues in the CDR3. CDR3 coding DNA: TGTGCCAGCAGCGTAGCTTCTAGCTCCTACGAGCAGTACTTC. This codes for CASSVASSSYEQYF.

As for this clone: Different DNA sequences within this sample yield the same CDR3. The chain joins TRBV27 to TRBJ2-3; 9 nucleotides agree with TRBD2. The length of the CDR3 is 17 residues. Germline CDR1 reads MNHEY; CDR2 reads SMNVEV (reference sequence). The J segment lost 3 bases and the V segment lost 7 bases, leaving 14 bases of the junction unmatched. In DNA form, the CDR3 reads TGTGCCAGCAAGCGGGCGGGAGGGCAGCTGGTGACAGATACGCAGTATTTT. This sequence encodes CASKRAGGQLVTDTQYF.

The J gene is TRBJ2-5, the V gene TRBV10-3; 10 nucleotides agree with TRBD2. Germline V CDR1 and CDR2: ENHRY, SYGVKD. Losses at the gene ends were 0 bases for V and 2 bases for J; bases not matched to a gene: 6. The CDR3 has 17 amino acids. CDR3 nucleotide sequence: TGTGCCATCAGTGAGTCGCCTAGCGGGGGACTACAAGAGACCCAGTACTTC. Amino acid sequence: CAISESPSGGLQETQYF.

The V call is TRBV9, the J call TRBJ1-1, with D possibly matching TRBD1 (5 bases). Germline assignment: CDR1 SGDLS and CDR2 YYNGEE. This CDR3 spans 15 amino acids. V dropped 0 bases and J dropped 2 bases, with 11 bases sitting between them. The CDR3: CASSVEARVNTEAFF. The CDR3 DNA follows: TGTGCCAGCAGCGTAGAGGCCAGGGTAAACACTGAAGCTTTCTTT.

The gene calls are TRBV5-1 and TRBJ1-6, with a tentative D call TRBD1 (5 bases). Germline values: CDR1 SGHRS, CDR2 YFSETQ. This CDR3 region has 13 residues. The V end lost 3 bases, the J end lost 7 bases, and 8 bases lay between the germline ends. CDR3 sequence: CASSSGGNSPLHF. DNA of the CDR3: TGCGCCAGCAGCTCCGGGGGGAATTCACCCCTCCACTTT.

The chain combines TRBV7-6 with TRBJ2-2; D gene ambiguous. The CDR3 loop spans 14 amino acids. Per the germline V gene, CDR1 is SGHVS and CDR2 is FNYEAQ. The V end lost 1 base, the J end lost 6 bases, and 9 bases lay between the germline ends. CDR3 in amino acids: CASSLGATAGELFF. CDR3 DNA sequence: TGTGCCAGCAGCTTAGGGGCCACGGCCGGGGAGCTGTTTTTT.

This sequence joins TRBV21-1 and TRBJ1-4. TRBV21-1 constitutes a pseudogene. The CDR3 runs 15 residues. The CDR3: CASSKGRGLGEKLFF. The CDR3 DNA reads as TGTGCCAGCAGCAAAGGGAGGGGCCTTGGAGAAAAACTGTTTTTT.

A single count supports this clone. Other DNA sequences from this sample encode an identical CDR3 as well. This sequence joins TRBV6-5 and TRBJ2-2; TRBD1 aligns across 7 bases. Looked up from germline, CDR1 is MNHEY and CDR2 is SVGAGI. This CDR3 spans 14 amino acids. V trimming: 6 bases; J trimming: 1 base; junction bases outside the gene matches: 2. The CDR3 DNA sequence: TGTGCCAGCAGCCGGACAGGGAACACCGGGGAGCTGTTTTTT. This codes for CASSRTGNTGELFF.